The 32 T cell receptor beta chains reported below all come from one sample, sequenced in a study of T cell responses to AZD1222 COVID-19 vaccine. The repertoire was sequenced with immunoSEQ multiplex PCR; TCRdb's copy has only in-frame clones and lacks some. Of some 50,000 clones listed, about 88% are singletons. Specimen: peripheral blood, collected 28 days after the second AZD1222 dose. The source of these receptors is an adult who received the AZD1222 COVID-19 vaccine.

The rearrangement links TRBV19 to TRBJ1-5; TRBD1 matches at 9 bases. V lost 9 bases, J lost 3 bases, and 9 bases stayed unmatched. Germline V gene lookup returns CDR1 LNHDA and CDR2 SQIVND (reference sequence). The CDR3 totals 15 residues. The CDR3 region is CASQHRGPDNQPQHF. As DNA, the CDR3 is TGTGCCAGCCAGCACAGGGGGCCTGACAATCAGCCCCAGCATTTT.

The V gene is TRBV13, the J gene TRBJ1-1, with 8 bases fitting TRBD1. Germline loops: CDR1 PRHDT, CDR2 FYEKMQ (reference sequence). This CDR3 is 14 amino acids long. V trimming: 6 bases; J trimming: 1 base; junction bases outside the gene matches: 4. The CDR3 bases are TGTGCCAGCAGGGACAGGGTCGGGAACACTGAAGCTTTCTTT. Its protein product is CASRDRVGNTEAFF. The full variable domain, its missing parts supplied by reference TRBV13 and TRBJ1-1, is AAGVIQSPRHLIKEKRETATLKCYPIPRHDTVYWYQQGPGQDPQFLISFYEKMQSDKGSIPDRFSAQQFSDYHSELNMSSLELGDSALYFCASRDRVGNTEAFFGQGTRLTVV.

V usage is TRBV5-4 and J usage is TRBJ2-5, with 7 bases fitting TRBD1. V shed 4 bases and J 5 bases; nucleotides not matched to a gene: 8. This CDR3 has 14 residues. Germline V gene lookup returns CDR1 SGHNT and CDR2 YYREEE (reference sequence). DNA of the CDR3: TGTGCCAGCAGCCCCGGGACAGTCCATGAGACCCAGTACTTC. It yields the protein CASSPGTVHETQYF. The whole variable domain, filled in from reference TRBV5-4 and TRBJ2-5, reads ETGVTQSPTHLIKTRGQQVTLRCSSQSGHNTVSWYQQALGQGPQFIFQYYREEENGRGNFPPRFSGLQFPNYSSELNVNALELDDSALYLCASSPGTVHETQYFGPGTRLLVL.

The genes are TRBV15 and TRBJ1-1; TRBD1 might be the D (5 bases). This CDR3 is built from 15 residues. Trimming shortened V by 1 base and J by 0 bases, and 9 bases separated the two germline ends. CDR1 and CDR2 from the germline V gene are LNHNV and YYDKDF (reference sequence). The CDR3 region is CATSRVRDLNTEAFF. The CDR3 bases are TGTGCCACCAGCAGAGTTCGGGACTTGAACACTGAAGCTTTCTTT.

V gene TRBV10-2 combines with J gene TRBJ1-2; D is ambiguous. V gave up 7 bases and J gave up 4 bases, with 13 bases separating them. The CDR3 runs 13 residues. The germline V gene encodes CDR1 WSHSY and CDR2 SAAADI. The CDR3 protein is CASNPGGPYGYTF. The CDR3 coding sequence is TGCGCCAGCAACCCTGGAGGACCCTATGGCTACACCTTC.

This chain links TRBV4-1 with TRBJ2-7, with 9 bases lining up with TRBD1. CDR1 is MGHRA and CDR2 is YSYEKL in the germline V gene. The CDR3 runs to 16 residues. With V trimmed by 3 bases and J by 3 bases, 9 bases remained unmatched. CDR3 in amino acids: CASSQHWGQGDYEQYF. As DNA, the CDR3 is TGCGCCAGCAGCCAGCATTGGGGACAGGGAGACTACGAGCAGTACTTC.

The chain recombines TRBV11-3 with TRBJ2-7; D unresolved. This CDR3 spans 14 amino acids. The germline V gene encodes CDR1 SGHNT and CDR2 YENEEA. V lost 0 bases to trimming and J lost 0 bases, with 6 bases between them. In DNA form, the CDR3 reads TGTGCCAGCAGCTTAGAAGCTTCCTCCTACGAGCAGTACTTC. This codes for CASSLEASSYEQYF.

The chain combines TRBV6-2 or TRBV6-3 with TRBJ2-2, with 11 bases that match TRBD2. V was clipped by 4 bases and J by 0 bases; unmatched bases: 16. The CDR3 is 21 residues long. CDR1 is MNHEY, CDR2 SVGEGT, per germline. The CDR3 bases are TGTGCCAGCAGTTCTTACGTCGCCTTAGCGGGAGGGCGTGCGAACACCGGGGAGCTGTTTTTT. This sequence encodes CASSSYVALAGGRANTGELFF.

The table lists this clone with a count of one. This CDR3 is CAAGRLAGGPGEQFF. CDR3 nucleotide sequence: TGTGCCGCCGGGCGACTAGCGGGGGGGCCGGGTGAGCAGTTCTTC. V usage is TRBV11-1 and J usage is TRBJ2-1; 14 nucleotides match TRBD2. V lost 11 bases and J lost 9; bases outside the gene matches: 12. The CDR3 extends over 15 amino acids. Germline CDR1 and CDR2: SGHAT and FQDESV (reference sequence).

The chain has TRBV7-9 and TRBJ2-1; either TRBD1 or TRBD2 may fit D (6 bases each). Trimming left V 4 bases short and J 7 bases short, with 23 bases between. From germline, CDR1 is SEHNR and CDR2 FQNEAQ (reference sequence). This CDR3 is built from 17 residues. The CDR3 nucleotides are TGTGCCAGCAGCTCCGCCTCAAGGGGGGCTTCGGATAATGAGCAGTTCTTC. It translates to CASSSASRGASDNEQFF.

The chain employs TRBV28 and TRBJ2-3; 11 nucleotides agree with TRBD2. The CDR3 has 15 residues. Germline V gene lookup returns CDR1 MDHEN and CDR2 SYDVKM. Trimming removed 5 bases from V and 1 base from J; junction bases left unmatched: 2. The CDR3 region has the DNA TGTGCCAGCAGTACTAGCGGGAGTGGCACAGATACGCAGTATTTT. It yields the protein CASSTSGSGTDTQYF. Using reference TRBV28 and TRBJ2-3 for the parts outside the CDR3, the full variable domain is DVKVTQSSRYLVKRTGEKVFLECVQDMDHENMFWYRQDPGLGLRLIYFSYDVKMKEKGDIPEGYSVSREKKERFSLILESASTNQTSMYLCASSTSGSGTDTQYFGPGTRLTVL.

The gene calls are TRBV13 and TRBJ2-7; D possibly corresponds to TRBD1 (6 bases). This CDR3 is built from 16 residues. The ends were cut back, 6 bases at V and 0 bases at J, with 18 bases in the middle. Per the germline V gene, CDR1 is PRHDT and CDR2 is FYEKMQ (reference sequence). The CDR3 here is CASRAFGQNPSYEQYF. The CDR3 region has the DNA TGTGCCAGCAGGGCATTTGGACAGAACCCCTCCTACGAGCAGTACTTC.

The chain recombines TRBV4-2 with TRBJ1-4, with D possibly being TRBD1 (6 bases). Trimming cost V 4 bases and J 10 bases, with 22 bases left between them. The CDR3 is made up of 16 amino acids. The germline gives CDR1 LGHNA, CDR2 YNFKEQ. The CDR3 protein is CASSPPGQARSSKLFF. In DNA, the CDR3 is TGTGCCAGCAGCCCCCCGGGACAAGCCAGGAGCTCAAAACTGTTTTTT.

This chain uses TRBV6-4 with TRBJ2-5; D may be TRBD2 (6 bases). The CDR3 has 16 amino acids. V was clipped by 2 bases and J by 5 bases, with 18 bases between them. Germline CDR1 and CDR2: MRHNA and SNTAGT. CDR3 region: CASSDRPGEESETQYF. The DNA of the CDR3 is TGTGCCAGCAGTGACCGTCCCGGGGAGGAATCGGAGACCCAGTACTTC.

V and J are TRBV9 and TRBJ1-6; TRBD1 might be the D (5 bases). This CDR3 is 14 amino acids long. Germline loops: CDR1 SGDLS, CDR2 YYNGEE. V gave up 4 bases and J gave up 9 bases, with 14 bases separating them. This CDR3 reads CASSSSPGGSPLHF. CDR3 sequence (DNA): TGTGCCAGCAGCTCCTCACCCGGGGGTTCACCCCTCCACTTT.

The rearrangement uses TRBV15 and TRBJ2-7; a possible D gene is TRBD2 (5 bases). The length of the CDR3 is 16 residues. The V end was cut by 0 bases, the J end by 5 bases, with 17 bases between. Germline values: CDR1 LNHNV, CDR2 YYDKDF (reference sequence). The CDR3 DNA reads TGTGCCACCAGCAGAGATCCTCGACTGCCGAGGGACGAGCAGTACTTC. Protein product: CATSRDPRLPRDEQYF.

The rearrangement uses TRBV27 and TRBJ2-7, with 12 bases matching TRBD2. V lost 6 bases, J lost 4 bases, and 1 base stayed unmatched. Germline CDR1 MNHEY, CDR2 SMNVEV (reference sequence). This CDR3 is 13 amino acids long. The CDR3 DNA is TGTGCCAGCAGACTAGCGGGAGGATACGAGCAGTACTTC. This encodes CASRLAGGYEQYF.

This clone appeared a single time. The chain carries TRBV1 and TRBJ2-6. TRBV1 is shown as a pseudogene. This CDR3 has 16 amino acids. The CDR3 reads CTSRGPAQSRANVLTF. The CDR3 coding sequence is TGCACCAGCAGGGGACCGGCACAAAGTCGGGCCAACGTCCTGACTTTC.

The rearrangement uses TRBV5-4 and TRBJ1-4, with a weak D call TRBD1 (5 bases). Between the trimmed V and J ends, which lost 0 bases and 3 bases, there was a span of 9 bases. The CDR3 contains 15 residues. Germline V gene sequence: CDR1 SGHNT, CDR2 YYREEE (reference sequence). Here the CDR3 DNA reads TGTGCCAGCAGCTTGGCTACGACAGCTAATGAAAAACTGTTTTTT. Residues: CASSLATTANEKLFF.

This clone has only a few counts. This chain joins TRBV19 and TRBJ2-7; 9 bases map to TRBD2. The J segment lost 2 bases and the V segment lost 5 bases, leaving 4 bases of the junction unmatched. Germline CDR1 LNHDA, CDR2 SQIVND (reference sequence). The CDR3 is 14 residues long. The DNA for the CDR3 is TGTGCCAGTAGTGTTTCTAGCGGGACCTACGAGCAGTACTTC. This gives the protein CASSVSSGTYEQYF.

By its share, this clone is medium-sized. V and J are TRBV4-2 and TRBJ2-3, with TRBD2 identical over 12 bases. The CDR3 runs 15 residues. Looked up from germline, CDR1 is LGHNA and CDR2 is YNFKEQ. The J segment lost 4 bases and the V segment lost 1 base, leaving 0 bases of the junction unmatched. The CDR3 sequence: CASSQGLAGADTQYF. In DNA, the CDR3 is TGTGCCAGCAGCCAAGGACTAGCGGGGGCAGATACGCAGTATTTT.

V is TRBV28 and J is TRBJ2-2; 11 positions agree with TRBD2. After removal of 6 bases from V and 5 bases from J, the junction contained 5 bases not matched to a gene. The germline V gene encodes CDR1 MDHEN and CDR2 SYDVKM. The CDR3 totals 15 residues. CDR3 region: CASSRRTSGTGELFF. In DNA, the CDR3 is TGTGCCAGCAGCCGTCGGACTAGCGGGACCGGGGAGCTGTTTTTT.

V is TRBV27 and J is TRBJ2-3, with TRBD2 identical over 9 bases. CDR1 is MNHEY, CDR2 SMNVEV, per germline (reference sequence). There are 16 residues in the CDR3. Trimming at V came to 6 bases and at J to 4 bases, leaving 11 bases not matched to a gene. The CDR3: CASRGRGGRWADTQYF. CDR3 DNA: TGTGCCAGCAGGGGGCGGGGGGGCAGGTGGGCAGATACGCAGTATTTT.

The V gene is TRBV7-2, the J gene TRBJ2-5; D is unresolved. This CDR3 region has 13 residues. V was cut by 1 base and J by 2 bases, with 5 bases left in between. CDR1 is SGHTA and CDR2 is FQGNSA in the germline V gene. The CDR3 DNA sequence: TGTGCCAGCAGCTTAGGAGAGCAAGAGACCCAGTACTTC. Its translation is CASSLGEQETQYF.

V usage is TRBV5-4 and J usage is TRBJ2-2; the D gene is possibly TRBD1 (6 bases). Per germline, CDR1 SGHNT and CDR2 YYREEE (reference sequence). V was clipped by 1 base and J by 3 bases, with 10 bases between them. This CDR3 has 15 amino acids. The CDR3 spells CASSLQDSYTGELFF. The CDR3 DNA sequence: TGTGCCAGCAGCTTGCAGGACAGCTACACCGGGGAGCTGTTTTTT.

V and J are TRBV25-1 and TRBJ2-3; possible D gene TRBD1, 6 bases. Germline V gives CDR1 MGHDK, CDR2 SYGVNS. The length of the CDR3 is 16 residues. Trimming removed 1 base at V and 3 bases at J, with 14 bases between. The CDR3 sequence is CASSEWGTNPTDTQYF. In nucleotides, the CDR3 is TGTGCCAGCAGTGAATGGGGGACAAATCCTACAGATACGCAGTATTTT.

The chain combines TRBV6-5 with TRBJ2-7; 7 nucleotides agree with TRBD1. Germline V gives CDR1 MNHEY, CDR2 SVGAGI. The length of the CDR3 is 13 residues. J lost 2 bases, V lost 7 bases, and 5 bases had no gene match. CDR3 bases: TGTGCCAGCACCGACAGGGAACCCTACGAGCAGTACTTC. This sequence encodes CASTDREPYEQYF.

In nucleotides, the CDR3 is TGTGCCAGCAGTCCCGGGGGGGAGGGTGGCTACACCTTC. Translation gives CASSPGGEGGYTF. The rearrangement joins TRBV28 to TRBJ1-2; perhaps TRBD1 as D (5 bases). V dropped 5 bases and J dropped 7 bases, with 14 bases sitting between them. CDR1 and CDR2 from the germline V gene are MDHEN and SYDVKM. The CDR3 length is 13 residues.

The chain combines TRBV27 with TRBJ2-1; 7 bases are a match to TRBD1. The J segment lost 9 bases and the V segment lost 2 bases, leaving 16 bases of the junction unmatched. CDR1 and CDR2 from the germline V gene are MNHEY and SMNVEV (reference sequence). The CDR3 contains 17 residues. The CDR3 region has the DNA TGTGCCAGCAGTTTAGGGGTAAACGACAGGGTGTCAGGTGAGCAGTTCTTC. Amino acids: CASSLGVNDRVSGEQFF.

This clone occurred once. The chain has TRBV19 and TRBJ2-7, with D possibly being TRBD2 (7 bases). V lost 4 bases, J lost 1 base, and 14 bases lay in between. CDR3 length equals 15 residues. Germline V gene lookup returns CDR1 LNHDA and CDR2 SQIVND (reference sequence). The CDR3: CASSRFGGPSYEQYF. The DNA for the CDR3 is TGTGCCAGTAGTAGGTTCGGGGGGCCATCCTACGAGCAGTACTTC.

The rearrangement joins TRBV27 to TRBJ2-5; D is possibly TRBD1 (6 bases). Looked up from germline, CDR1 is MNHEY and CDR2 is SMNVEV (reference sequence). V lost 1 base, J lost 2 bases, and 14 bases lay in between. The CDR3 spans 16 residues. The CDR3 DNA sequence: TGTGCCAGCAGTTTATACGGCGGACAGCGGCAAGAGACCCAGTACTTC. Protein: CASSLYGGQRQETQYF.

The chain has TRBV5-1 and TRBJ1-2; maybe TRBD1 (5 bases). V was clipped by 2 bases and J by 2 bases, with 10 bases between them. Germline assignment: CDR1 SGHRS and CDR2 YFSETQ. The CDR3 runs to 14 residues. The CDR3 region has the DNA TGCGCCAGCAGCTTTTGGGAGGGGAACTATGGCTACACCTTC. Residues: CASSFWEGNYGYTF.